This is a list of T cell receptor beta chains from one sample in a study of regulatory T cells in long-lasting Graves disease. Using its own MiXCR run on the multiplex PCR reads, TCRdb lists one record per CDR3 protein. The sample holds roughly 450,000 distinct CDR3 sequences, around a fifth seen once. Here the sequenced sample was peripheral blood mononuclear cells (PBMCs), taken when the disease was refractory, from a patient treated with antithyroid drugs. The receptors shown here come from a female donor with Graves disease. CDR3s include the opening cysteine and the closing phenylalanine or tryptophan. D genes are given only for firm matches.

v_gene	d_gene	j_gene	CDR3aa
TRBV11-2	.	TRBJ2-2	CASRVDSLGNTGELFF
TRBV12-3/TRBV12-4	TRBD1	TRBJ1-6	CASSPRQGTENSPLHF
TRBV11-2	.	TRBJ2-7	CASSLTSDRSSSYEQYF
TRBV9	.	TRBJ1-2	CASSVSGTFGYTF
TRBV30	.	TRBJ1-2	CAWTGEENGYTF
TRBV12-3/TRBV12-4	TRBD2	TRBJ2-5	CASTPGLAGGYQETQYF
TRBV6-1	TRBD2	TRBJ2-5	CASSRLAGRRQYF
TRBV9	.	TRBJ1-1	CASSVVGGDGAFF
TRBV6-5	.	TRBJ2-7	CASSYTGMVVSYEQYF
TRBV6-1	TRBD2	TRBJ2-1	CASSRLASYNEQFF
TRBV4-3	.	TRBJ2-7	CASSRGLSGVEQYF
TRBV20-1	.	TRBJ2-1	CSARRGSLMNEQFF
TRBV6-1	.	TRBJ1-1	CASIPGAGTEAFF
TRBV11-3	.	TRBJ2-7	CASSLGDGAYEQYF
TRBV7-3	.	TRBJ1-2	CASSLTRDGDGYTF
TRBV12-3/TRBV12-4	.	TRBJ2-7	CASSTRSYEQYF
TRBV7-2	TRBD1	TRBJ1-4	CASSGQQGTNEKLFF
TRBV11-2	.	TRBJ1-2	CASSLTTAYGYTF
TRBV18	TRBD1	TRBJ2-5	CASSPIYRGKETQYF
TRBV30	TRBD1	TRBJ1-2	CAWSKGTDYGYTF
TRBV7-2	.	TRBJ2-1	CASSHPGPGNEQFF
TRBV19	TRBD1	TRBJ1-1	CASSDRVFTEAFF
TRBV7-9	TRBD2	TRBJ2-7	CASSSSGGTYEQYF
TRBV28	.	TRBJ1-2	CASSANGGYTF
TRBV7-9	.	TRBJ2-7	CASSLAGDLAYEQYF
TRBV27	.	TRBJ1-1	CASSRYRGNTEAFF
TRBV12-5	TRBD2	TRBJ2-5	CASGFSRLAGDQETQYF
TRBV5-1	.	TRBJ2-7	CASRLTVSGGVEQYF
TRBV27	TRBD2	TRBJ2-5	CASKRLAGDGETQYF
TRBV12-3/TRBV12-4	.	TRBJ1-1	CASSLWDRVNTEAFF
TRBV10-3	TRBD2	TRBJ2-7	CAISPGTREQYF
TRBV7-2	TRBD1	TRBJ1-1	CASSSPGGRTEAFF
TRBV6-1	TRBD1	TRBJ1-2	CASRKLGGQDVYGYTF
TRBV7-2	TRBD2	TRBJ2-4	CASSLFPGSGTEWDF
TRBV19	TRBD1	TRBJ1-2	CASSIAGQGLTRYTF
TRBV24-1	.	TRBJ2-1	CATSAGAYRHNEQFF
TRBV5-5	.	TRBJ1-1	CASSPRPFLHTEAFF
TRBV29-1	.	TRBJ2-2	CSATNYKNTGELFF
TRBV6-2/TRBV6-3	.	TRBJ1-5	CASSYLENQPQHF
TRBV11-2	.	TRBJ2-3	CASSLNSWEADTQYF
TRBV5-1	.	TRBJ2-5	CASSSWSPGEETQYF
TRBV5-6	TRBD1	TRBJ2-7	CASSSGDRVGEQYF
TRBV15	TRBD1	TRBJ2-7	CATSPDRGIYEQYF
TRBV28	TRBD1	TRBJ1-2	CASSYHRGRNYGYTF
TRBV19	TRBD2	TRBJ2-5	CASSPLVGRAQETQYF
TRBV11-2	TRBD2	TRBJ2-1	CASSLLRGGYNEQFF
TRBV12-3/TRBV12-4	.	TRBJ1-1	CASNREGGEAFF
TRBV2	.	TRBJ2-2	CATTGTRFSGELFF
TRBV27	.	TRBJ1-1	CASKGPPRENTEAFF
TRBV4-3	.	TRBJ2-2	CASSQVGVTGELFF
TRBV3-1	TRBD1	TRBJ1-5	CASSQRTGGQPQHF
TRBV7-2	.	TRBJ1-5	CASSQNLDRNQPQHF
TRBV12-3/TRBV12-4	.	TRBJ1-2	CASSSSLRGNYGYTF
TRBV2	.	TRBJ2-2	CASSEARYTNTGELFF
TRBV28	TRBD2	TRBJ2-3	CASSLTSGTDTQYF
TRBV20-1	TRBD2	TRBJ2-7	CSATPGLAYEQYF
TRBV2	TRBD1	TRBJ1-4	CASSGQGGPNEKLFF